This T cell receptor (beta chain) was sequenced during a study of control samples from healthy donors and cancer patients. Germline loops: CDR1 SGHTA, CDR2 FQGNSA. V lost 3 bases, J lost 2 bases, and 11 bases lay in between. This CDR3 is 14 amino acids long. Profiling relied on immunoSEQ multiplex PCR, and the TCRdb table lists in-frame clones only, not all of them. The repertoire holds about 120,000 clones, around 92% seen once, with 0.5% to 0.7% in the top ten. The receptor's source is an older man with head and neck cancer. The V call is TRBV7-2, the J call TRBJ2-7; D might be TRBD1 or TRBD2, each matching 5 bases. Sequences were obtained from PBMCs. The CDR3 reads CASSLGPGTYEQYF. The CDR3 region has the DNA TGTGCCAGCAGCTTGGGACCGGGCACCTACGAGCAGTACTTC.